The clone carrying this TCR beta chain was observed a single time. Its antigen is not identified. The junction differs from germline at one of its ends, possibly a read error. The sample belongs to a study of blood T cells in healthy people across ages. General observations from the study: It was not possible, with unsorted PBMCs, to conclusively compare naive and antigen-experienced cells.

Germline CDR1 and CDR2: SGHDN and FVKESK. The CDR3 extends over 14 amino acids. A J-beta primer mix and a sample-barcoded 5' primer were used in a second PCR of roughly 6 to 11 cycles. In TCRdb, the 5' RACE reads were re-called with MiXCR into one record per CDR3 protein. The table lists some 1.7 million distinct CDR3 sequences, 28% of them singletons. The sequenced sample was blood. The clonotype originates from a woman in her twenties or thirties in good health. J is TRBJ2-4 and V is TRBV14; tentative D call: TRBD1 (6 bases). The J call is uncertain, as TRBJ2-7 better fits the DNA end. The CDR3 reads CASNQLGGKNEQYF. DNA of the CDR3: TGTGCCAGCAACCAATTAGGGGGTAAGAACGAGCAGTACTTC.